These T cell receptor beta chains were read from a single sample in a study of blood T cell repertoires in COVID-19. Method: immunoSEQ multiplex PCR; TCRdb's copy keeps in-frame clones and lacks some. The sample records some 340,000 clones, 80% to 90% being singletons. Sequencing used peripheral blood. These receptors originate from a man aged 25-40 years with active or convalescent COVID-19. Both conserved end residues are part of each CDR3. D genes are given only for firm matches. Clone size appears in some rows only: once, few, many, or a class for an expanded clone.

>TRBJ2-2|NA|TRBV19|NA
CASSLGVGNTGELFF
TGTGCCAGTAGCCTAGGGGTGGGGAATACCGGGGAGCTGTTTTTT
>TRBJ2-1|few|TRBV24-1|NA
CATSERTADEQFF
TGTGCCACCAGTGAAAGAACGGCGGATGAGCAGTTCTTC
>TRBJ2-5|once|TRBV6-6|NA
CASTLEYQETQYF
TGTGCCAGCACGCTAGAGTACCAAGAGACCCAGTACTTC
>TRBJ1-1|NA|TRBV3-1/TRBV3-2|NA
CASSTRGTEAFF
TGTGCCAGCAGTACCAGGGGCACTGAAGCTTTCTTT
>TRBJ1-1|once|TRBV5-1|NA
CASSLGTDLNTEAFF
TGCGCCAGCAGCTTGGGGACAGACCTGAACACTGAAGCTTTCTTT
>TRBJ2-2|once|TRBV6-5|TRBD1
CASSHLGGASGELFF
TGTGCCAGCAGCCACCTAGGGGGCGCATCCGGGGAGCTGTTTTTT
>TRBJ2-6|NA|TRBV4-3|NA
CASSQDSSGANVLTF
TGCGCCAGCAGCCAAGATTCGTCTGGGGCCAACGTCCTGACTTTC
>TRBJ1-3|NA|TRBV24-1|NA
CATRREPSGNTIYF
TGTGCCACTAGACGGGAGCCCTCTGGAAACACCATATATTTT
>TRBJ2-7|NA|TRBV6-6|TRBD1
CASSYRDSSYEQYF
TGTGCCAGCAGTTACCGGGACAGTTCCTACGAGCAGTACTTC
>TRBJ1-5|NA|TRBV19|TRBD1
CASSTPTGVSNQPQHF
TGTGCCAGTAGTACACCGACAGGGGTTAGCAATCAGCCCCAGCATTTT
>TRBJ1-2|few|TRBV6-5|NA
CAVSRPTNYGYTF
TGTGCCGTAAGCAGGCCTACTAACTATGGCTACACCTTC
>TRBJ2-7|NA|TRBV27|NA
CATERPGTLVSYEQYF
TGTGCCACAGAAAGACCCGGGACTCTAGTCTCCTACGAGCAGTACTTC
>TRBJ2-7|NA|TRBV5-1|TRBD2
CASSLTTSGAAYEQYF
TGCGCCAGCAGCTTGACAACTAGCGGGGCCGCCTACGAGCAGTACTTC
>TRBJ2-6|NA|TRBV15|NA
CATSRDTGLWANVLTF
TGTGCCACCAGCAGAGACACGGGACTTTGGGCCAACGTCCTGACTTTC
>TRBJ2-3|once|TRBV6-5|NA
CASSYFGTSSDPQYF
TGTGCCAGCAGTTACTTCGGGACTTCCTCAGATCCGCAGTATTTT
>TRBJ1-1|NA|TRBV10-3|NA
CAIKGGTNTEAFF
TGTGCCATCAAGGGGGGGACGAACACTGAAGCTTTCTTT
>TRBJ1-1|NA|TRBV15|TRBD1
CATSRDWGQAGTEAFF
TGTGCCACCAGCAGAGACTGGGGACAGGCCGGTACTGAAGCTTTCTTT
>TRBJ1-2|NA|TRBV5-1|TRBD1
CASSLDRGTGYTF
TGCGCCAGCAGCTTGGACAGGGGGACAGGCTACACCTTC
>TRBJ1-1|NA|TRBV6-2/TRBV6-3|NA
CASSFLSRTEAFF
TGTGCCAGCAGTTTTTTAAGCAGGACTGAAGCTTTCTTT
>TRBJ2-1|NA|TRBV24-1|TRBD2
CATSDLGLAVNEQFF
TGTGCCACCAGTGATCTGGGACTAGCGGTTAATGAGCAGTTCTTC
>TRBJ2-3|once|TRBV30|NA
CAWNRVRQDTQYF
TGTGCCTGGAACCGGGTCCGGCAGGATACGCAGTATTTT
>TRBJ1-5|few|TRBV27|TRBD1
CASRLGTGSNQPQHF
TGTGCCAGCAGGTTAGGGACAGGGAGCAATCAGCCCCAGCATTTT
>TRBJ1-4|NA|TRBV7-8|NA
CASSLEINEKLFF
TGTGCCAGCAGCTTGGAGATAAATGAAAAACTGTTTTTT
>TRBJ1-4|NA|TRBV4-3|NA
CASSQDSRGTNEKLFF
TGCGCCAGCAGCCAAGACTCCAGGGGCACTAATGAAAAACTGTTTTTT
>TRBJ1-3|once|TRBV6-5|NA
CASSYSPQAPANTIYF
TGTGCCAGCAGTTACTCTCCGCAGGCCCCCGCGAACACCATATATTTT
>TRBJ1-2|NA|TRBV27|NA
CASSLRGHGYTF
TGTGCCAGCAGTTTACGTGGGCATGGCTACACCTTC
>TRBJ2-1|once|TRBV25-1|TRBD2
CASSAPGLAEGEQFF
TGTGCCAGCAGTGCACCGGGACTAGCTGAGGGTGAGCAGTTCTTC
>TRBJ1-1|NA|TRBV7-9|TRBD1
CASSLNGQGYTEAFF
TGTGCCAGCAGCTTAAACGGACAGGGATACACTGAAGCTTTCTTT
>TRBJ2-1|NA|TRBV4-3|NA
CASSQEPGSSYNEQFF
TGCGCCAGCAGCCAAGAACCCGGGAGTTCCTACAATGAGCAGTTCTTC
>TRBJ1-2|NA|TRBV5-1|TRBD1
CATAPGTGGGYTF
TGCGCCACCGCGCCCGGGACAGGTGGAGGCTACACCTTC
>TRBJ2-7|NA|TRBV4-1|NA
CASSQEWTRYEQYF
TGCGCCAGCAGCCAAGAGTGGACACGCTACGAGCAGTACTTC
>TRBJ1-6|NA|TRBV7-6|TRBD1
CASSQSPDRGAPLHF
TGTGCCAGCAGCCAAAGCCCGGACAGGGGAGCACCCCTCCACTTT
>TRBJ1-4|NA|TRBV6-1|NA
CASSERGGTANEKLFF
TGTGCCAGCAGTGAGCGGGGGGGAACGGCGAATGAAAAACTGTTTTTT
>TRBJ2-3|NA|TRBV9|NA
CASSSVTNQFTDTQYF
TGTGCCAGCAGCTCCGTAACAAACCAGTTCACAGATACGCAGTATTTT
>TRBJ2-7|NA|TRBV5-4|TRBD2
CASSLGRGATYEQYF
TGTGCCAGCAGCTTGGGGCGGGGGGCGACCTACGAGCAGTACTTC
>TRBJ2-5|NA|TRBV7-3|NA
CASSRGGAETQYF
TGTGCCAGCAGCCGCGGGGGCGCGGAGACCCAGTACTTC
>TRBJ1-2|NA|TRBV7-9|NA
CASSLVPGDNYGYTF
TGTGCCAGCAGCCTCGTTCCGGGGGATAACTATGGCTACACCTTC
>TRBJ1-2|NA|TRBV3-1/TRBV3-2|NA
CASRHSQVLVNYGYTF
TGTGCCAGCAGGCACTCTCAGGTTTTGGTTAACTATGGCTACACCTTC
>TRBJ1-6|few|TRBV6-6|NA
CASSYPSTRTVSPLHF
TGTGCCAGCAGTTACCCCTCCACACGGACAGTTTCACCCCTCCACTTT
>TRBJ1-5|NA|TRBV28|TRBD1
CASREGQRHQPQHF
TGTGCCAGCAGGGAGGGACAGCGGCATCAGCCCCAGCATTTT
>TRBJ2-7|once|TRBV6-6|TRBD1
CASSSRRQGLYEQYF
TGTGCCAGCAGTTCTAGGCGACAGGGTTTATACGAGCAGTACTTC
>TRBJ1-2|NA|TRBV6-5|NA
CASSLEGRNYGYTF
TGTGCCAGCAGCCTAGAGGGGAGGAACTATGGCTACACCTTC
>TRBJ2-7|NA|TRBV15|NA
CATSRDQGYMYEQYF
TGTGCCACCAGCAGAGATCAGGGATATATGTACGAGCAGTACTTC
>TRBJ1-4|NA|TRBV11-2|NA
CASSYRGRGEKLFF
TGTGCCAGCAGCTACCGGGGGAGAGGTGAAAAACTGTTTTTT
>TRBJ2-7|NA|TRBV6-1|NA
CASSDRASYEQYF
TGTGCCAGCAGTGACAGGGCCTCCTACGAGCAGTACTTC
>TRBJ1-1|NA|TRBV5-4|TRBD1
CASSPGTGGPGGAFF
TGTGCCAGCAGCCCAGGGACAGGGGGGCCCGGCGGAGCTTTCTTT